This T cell receptor beta chain was identified in a study of regulatory dendritic cells for organ transplantation. For the study at large: LPS was added to dendritic cell cultures on day 6. Study outcomes and limitations: The most alloreactive TCR clonotypes were found in resting memory CD8+ cells.

Repertoires were generated with immunoSEQ multiplex PCR, while TCRdb's copy carries only in-frame clones and drops some. The table has more than 20,000 clones, around 86% seen once. Details on this clone: Its antigen is undetermined.

The CDR3 length is 17 residues. Trimming cost V 0 bases and J 3 bases, with 17 bases left between them. CDR1 LNHNV and CDR2 YYDKDF come from the germline V gene (reference sequence). Sorted T cells were CFSE-labeled and cultured approximately five days with allogeneic regulatory or mature dendritic cells at 1:10. Naive CD45RA+ and memory CD45RO+ CD4+ or CD8+ T cells were FACS-sorted. This chain uses TRBV15 with TRBJ1-1, with D possibly TRBD1 on 5 matching bases. Sequences were obtained from naive CD4+ T cells from blood cultured with dendritic cells. Subset denoted: CD45RA+ naive T cells. This receptor was taken from a human donor in good health. This CDR3 reads CATSRDGTHWADTEAFF. The CDR3 DNA sequence: TGTGCCACCAGCAGAGATGGGACTCATTGGGCGGACACTGAAGCTTTCTTT.